The T cell receptor beta chain described here comes from a study of post-analysis software for immune sequencing data. Germline assignment: CDR1 SGHDT and CDR2 YYEEEE. The CDR3 runs to 14 residues. Trimming removed 0 bases from V and 5 bases from J, with 11 bases in between. Remarks on this clonotype: Its specificity is unknown.

Study-wide results and caveats: Patients carried roughly five TRBV segments more frequently than controls did, and TRBV5-6, TRBV5-1 and TRBV20-1 were among them.

The TCR beta cDNA libraries contained unique molecular identifiers. TCRdb re-called the PCR reads through MiXCR, storing one row per CDR3 protein. This table has hundreds of thousands of distinct CDR3 sequences, 55% to 60% appearing once. The chain links TRBV5-6 to TRBJ1-2; D call uncertain. The sequence derives from a girl aged 2-10 years with multiple sclerosis. Sequencing input: blood. The CDR3 region has the DNA TGTGCCAGCAGCTTGGGTAGTCCGGGGTATGGCTACACCTTC. Translated, it gives CASSLGSPGYGYTF.